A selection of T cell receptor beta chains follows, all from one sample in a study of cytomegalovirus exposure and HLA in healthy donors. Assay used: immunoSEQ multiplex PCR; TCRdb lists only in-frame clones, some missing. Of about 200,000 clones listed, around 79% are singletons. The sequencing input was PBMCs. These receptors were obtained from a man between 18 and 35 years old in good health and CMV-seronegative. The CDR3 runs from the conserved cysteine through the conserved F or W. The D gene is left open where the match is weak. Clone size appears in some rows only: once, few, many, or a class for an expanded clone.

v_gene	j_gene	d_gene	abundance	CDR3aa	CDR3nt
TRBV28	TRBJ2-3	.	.	CASSWVVGWRVEGTDTQYF	TGTGCCAGCAGTTGGGTCGTTGGGTGGAGGGTAGAGGGCACAGATACGCAGTATTTT
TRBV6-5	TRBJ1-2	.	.	CASGTTGLMGYTF	TGTGCCAGCGGAACAACAGGGTTGATGGGCTACACCTTC
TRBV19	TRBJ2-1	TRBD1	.	CASSSGQGANNEQFF	TGTGCCAGTAGTTCCGGACAGGGGGCCAACAATGAGCAGTTCTTC
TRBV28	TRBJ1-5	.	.	CASTPGLEYQPQHF	TGTGCCAGCACCCCAGGGTTGGAGTATCAGCCCCAGCATTTT
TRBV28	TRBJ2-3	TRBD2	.	CAIGTSGRRGTDTQYF	TGTGCCATCGGGACTAGCGGGAGGCGGGGCACAGATACGCAGTATTTT
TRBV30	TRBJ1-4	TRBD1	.	CAWRVQLGQATNEKLFF	TGTGCCTGGAGAGTTCAGCTCGGACAGGCAACTAATGAAAAACTGTTTTTT
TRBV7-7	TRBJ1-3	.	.	CASSLRGRGSGNTIYF	TGTGCTAGCAGCTTAAGGGGTAGGGGGTCTGGAAACACCATATATTTT
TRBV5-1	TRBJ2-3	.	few	CASSLAPPMTSTDTQYF	TGCGCCAGCAGCTTGGCCCCGCCGATGACTAGCACAGATACGCAGTATTTT
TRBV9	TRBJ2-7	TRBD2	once	CASSPRGRGGNEQYF	TGTGCCAGCAGCCCAAGAGGTCGGGGAGGGAACGAGCAGTACTTC
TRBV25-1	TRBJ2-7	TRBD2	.	CASRGREDGEQYF	TGTGCCAGCAGGGGACGGGAGGATGGCGAGCAGTACTTC
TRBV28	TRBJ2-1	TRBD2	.	CASSLTSGSSYNEQFF	TGTGCCAGCAGTTTGACTAGCGGGAGCTCCTACAATGAGCAGTTCTTC
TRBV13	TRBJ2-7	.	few	CASSLGAYEQYF	TGTGCCAGCAGCTTGGGAGCCTACGAGCAGTACTTC
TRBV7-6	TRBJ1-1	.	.	CASSLQGEAFF	TGTGCCAGCAGCTTACAGGGAGAAGCTTTCTTT
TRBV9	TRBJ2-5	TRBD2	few	CASSPSGKETQYF	TGTGCCAGCAGCCCCAGCGGGAAAGAGACCCAGTACTTC
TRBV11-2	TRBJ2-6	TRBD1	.	CASSSGQGPGANVLTF	TGTGCCAGCAGCTCGGGACAGGGCCCTGGGGCCAACGTCCTGACTTTC
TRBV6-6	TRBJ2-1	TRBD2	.	CASSPLAGGPNEQFF	TGTGCCAGCAGCCCACTAGCGGGAGGGCCTAATGAGCAGTTCTTC
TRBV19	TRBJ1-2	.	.	CASSRARDNYGYTF	TGTGCCAGTAGTAGAGCGAGAGACAACTATGGCTACACCTTC
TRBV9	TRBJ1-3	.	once	CASSVTGNSGNTIYF	TGTGCCAGCAGCGTAACAGGAAACTCTGGAAACACCATATATTTT
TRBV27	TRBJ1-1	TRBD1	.	CASSYRDRGEAFF	TGTGCCAGCAGTTACCGGGACAGGGGGGAAGCTTTCTTT
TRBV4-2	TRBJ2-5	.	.	CASSQEVRGQETQYF	TGTGCCAGCAGCCAAGAGGTGCGGGGTCAAGAGACCCAGTACTTC
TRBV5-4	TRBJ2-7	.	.	CASSQGGGIYEQYF	TGTGCCAGCAGCCAAGGCGGAGGGATCTACGAGCAGTACTTC
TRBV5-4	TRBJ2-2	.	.	CASSLIPTTSGELFF	TGTGCCAGCAGCTTAATCCCTACCACCTCCGGGGAGCTGTTTTTT
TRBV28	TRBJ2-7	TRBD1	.	CASSFGTAYEQYF	TGTGCCAGCAGTTTCGGGACAGCGTACGAGCAGTACTTC
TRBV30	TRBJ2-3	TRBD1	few	CAWSVRTGRTDTQYF	TGTGCCTGGAGTGTACGGACAGGGCGCACAGATACGCAGTATTTT
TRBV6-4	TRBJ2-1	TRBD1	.	CASSVGQGADEQFF	TGTGCCAGCAGTGTAGGACAGGGGGCTGATGAGCAGTTCTTC
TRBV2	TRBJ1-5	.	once	CATAQGLWQPQHF	TGTGCCACCGCGCAGGGTTTATGGCAGCCCCAGCATTTT
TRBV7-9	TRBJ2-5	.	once	CASARGGRQETQYF	TGTGCCAGCGCTAGGGGGGGAAGGCAAGAGACCCAGTACTTC
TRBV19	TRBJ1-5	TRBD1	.	CASSGTGGWGDQPQHF	TGTGCCAGTAGTGGGACAGGGGGCTGGGGGGATCAGCCCCAGCATTTT
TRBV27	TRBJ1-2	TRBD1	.	CASSFNRGIDGYTF	TGTGCCAGCAGTTTTAACAGGGGGATCGATGGCTACACCTTC
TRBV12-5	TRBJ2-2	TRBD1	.	CASGLVQGQHTGELFF	TGTGCTAGTGGTTTGGTCCAGGGACAGCACACCGGGGAGCTGTTTTTT
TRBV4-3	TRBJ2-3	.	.	CASSQDETGRTDTQYF	TGCGCCAGCAGCCAAGATGAAACAGGTCGCACAGATACGCAGTATTTT
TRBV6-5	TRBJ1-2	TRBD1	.	CASSYTHRGLKGYTF	TGTGCCAGCAGTTACACCCACAGGGGGCTAAAGGGCTACACCTTC
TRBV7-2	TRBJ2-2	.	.	CASSAETQGNTGELFF	TGTGCCAGCAGCGCCGAAACTCAGGGAAACACCGGGGAGCTGTTTTTT
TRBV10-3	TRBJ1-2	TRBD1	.	CAIRSSDRGPDGYTF	TGTGCCATCAGGAGTTCGGACAGGGGGCCGGATGGCTACACCTTC
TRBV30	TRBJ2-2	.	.	CAWSVGPRVAGELFF	TGTGCCTGGAGTGTAGGTCCCAGGGTCGCCGGGGAGCTGTTTTTT
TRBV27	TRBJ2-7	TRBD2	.	CASSLGGLASYEQYF	TGTGCCAGCAGTTTGGGGGGACTAGCCTCCTACGAGCAGTACTTC
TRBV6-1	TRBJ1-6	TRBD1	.	CASRLDRVVWTLHF	TGTGCCAGCAGATTGGACAGGGTGGTCTGGACCCTCCACTTT
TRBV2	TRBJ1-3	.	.	CASRSGSGNTIYF	TGTGCCAGCAGGTCGGGCTCTGGAAACACCATATATTTT
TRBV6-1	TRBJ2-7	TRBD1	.	CASSPQTGGELEQYF	TGTGCCAGCAGTCCACAGACAGGGGGCGAGTTAGAGCAGTACTTC
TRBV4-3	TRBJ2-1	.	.	CASSQEVGRHGYNEQFF	TGCGCCAGCAGCCAAGAGGTTGGGCGACACGGCTACAATGAGCAGTTCTTC
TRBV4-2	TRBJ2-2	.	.	CASSQGGAAGQNTGELFF	TGTGCCAGCAGCCAAGGTGGGGCGGCGGGGCAGAACACCGGGGAGCTGTTTTTT
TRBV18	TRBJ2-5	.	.	CASSPSVEGAQETQYF	TGTGCCAGCTCACCTTCCGTGGAGGGGGCGCAAGAGACCCAGTACTTC
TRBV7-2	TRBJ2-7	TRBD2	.	CASSLAFSGSVYEQYF	TGTGCCAGCAGCTTAGCATTTAGCGGGAGTGTCTACGAGCAGTACTTC
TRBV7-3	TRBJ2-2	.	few	CASSPRLNTGELFF	TGTGCCAGCAGCCCGAGACTAAACACCGGGGAGCTGTTTTTT
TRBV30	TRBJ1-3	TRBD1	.	CAWSVGWVTGGLSGNTIYF	TGTGCCTGGAGTGTAGGTTGGGTGACAGGGGGCCTCTCTGGAAACACCATATATTTT
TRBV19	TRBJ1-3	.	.	CASSTHLGNTIYF	TGTGCCAGTAGTACTCACCTCGGGAACACCATATATTTT
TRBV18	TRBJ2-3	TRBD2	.	CASSPRTSGGAGTDTQYF	TGTGCCAGCTCACCCAGGACTAGCGGGGGGGCCGGCACAGATACGCAGTATTTT
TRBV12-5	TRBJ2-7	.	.	CASGLGDRPLYF	TGTGCTAGTGGTTTGGGCGACAGGCCCTTGTACTTC
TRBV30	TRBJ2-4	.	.	CAWSWGVAAKNIQYF	TGTGCCTGGAGCTGGGGGGTTGCGGCCAAAAACATTCAGTACTTC
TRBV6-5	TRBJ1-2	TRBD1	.	CASSYSGQGHYGYTF	TGTGCCAGCAGTTACTCTGGACAGGGACACTATGGCTACACCTTC
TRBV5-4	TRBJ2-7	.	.	CASSLKTGNPYEQYF	TGTGCCAGCAGCTTGAAGACAGGAAACCCCTACGAGCAGTACTTC
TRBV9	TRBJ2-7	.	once	CASSVGGPTYEQYF	TGTGCCAGCAGCGTAGGAGGGCCCACCTACGAGCAGTACTTC